This T cell receptor beta chain was recovered during a study of blood T cells in healthy people across ages. Broader study findings: Donor CMV infection status was unknown, possibly confounding age-related changes in expanded clonotypes. Roughly linearly, TCR beta diversity per million T cells fell as age increased.

The study isolated at least 7 million PBMCs from each sample. Together with a sample-barcoded 5' primer, a J-beta primer mix was included in a second PCR lasting about 7 to 11 cycles. Every sample gave at least 2.5 million paired-end reads containing CDR3. TCRdb ran MiXCR on the 5' RACE reads and lists one entry per CDR3 protein. The sample contains 450,000 to 600,000 distinct CDR3 sequences, about 27% of which appear only once. This clonotype was counted only a few times. Antigen specificity is unknown. The CDR3 has 12 amino acids. These data were also filed under a second study, of T cells of mothers and their children.

This chain links TRBV12-3 or TRBV12-4 with TRBJ2-5; 7 nucleotides line up with TRBD1. The end of the DNA is better explained by TRBJ2-1, so the J call may be wrong. The sequenced sample consisted of blood. This TCR derives from a boy between 2 and 15 years old in good health. As DNA, the CDR3 is TGTGCCAGCACGCACAGGGGCAATGAGCAGTTCTTC. It translates to CASTHRGNEQFF.